This T cell receptor beta chain derives from a study of shared clonotypes between healthy human individuals. Division of CD4+ cells produced a CD45RA+ naive subset and a CD45RA-negative memory subset. Study conclusions and caveats: In contrast to clonotypes shared by all four donors, non-shared clonotypes had lower generation probabilities. The study generally estimated greater richness for naive than memory subsets.

Worth noting for this clone: Its antigen is not identified.

CDR3 length: 14 residues. Germline values: CDR1 SEHNR, CDR2 FQNEAQ (reference sequence). Deletions cut 6 bases from V and 1 base from J, with 10 bases between. The protocol was immunoSEQ multiplex PCR, while the TCRdb copy is restricted to in-frame clones and leaves out a portion. The table includes about 2.4 million clones, 80% to 95% detected once. This clonotype was sampled from a man aged 18 to 30 in good health. Some clones in this sample may be carry-over from other donors' samples. Material: naive CD4+ T cells from PBMCs. The subset was: CD45RA+ positively selected. This rearrangement joins TRBV7-9 to TRBJ1-5, with D possibly TRBD1 on 5 matching bases. CDR3 bases: TGTGCCAGCAGAGGCCGGGACAGCAATCAGCCCCAGCATTTT. Amino acid sequence: CASRGRDSNQPQHF.